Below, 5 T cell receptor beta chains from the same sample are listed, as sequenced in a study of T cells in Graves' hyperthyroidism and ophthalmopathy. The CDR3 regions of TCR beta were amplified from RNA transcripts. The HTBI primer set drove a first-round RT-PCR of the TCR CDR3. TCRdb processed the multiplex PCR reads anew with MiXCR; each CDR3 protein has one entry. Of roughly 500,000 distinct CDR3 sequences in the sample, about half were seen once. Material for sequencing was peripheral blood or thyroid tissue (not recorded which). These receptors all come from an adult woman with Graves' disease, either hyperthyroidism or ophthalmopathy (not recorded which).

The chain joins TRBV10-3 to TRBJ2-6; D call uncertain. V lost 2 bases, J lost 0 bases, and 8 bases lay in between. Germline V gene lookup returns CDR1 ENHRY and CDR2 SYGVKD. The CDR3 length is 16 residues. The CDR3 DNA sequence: TGTGCCATCAGTGAGCGGAAGGGCTCTGGGGCCAACGTCCTGACTTTC. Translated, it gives CAISERKGSGANVLTF.

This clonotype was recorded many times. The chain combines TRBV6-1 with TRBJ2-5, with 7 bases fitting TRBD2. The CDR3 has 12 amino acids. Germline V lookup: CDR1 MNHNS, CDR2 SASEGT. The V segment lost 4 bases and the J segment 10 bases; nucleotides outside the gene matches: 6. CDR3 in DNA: TGTGCCAGCAGTGGGCAGGGAGGGGACCAGTACTTC. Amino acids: CASSGQGGDQYF.

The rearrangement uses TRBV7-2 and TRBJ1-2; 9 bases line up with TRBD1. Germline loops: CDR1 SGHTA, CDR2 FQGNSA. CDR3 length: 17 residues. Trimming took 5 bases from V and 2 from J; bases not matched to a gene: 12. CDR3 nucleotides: TGTGCCAGCAGCACTCGGGGACAGGGCGTCGTAAACTATGGCTACACCTTC. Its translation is CASSTRGQGVVNYGYTF.

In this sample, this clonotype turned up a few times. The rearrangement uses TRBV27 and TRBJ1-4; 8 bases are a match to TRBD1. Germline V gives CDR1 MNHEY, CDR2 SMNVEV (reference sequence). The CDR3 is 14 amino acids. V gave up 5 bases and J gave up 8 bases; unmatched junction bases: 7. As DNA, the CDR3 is TGTGCCAGCAGTATTGGGACAGGCAGGGAAAAACTGTTTTTT. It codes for CASSIGTGREKLFF.

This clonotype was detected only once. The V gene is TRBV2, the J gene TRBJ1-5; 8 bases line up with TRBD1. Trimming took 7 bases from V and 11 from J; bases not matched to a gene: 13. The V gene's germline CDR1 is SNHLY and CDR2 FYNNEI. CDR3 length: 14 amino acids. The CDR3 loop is CASTGIQGARTQHF. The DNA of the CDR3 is TGTGCCAGCACGGGTATCCAGGGGGCAAGGACCCAGCATTTT.